This TCR beta chain is from a study of blood T cells in healthy people across ages. Study findings and constraints: Any conclusive comparison of naive versus antigen-experienced cells was prevented by using unsorted PBMCs. Roughly linearly, TCR beta diversity per million T cells fell as age increased. Naive T cell percentage showed a strong correlation with TCR beta diversity.

The authors ran a second PCR of about 7 to 11 cycles using a sample-barcoded 5' primer and a J-beta primer mix. Tagging of each cDNA molecule was performed by a template-switch adaptor with 12 random nucleotides. One entry per CDR3 protein results from TCRdb running MiXCR on the 5' RACE reads. Among about 1,500,000 distinct CDR3 sequences listed, around two fifths were seen once. Regarding this clonotype: Its antigen is still unknown.

This CDR3 has 17 amino acids. In germline, CDR1 is WNHNN, CDR2 SYGVQD (reference sequence). The clonotype comes from a woman aged 18 to 35 in good health. The sample was blood. The rearrangement uses TRBV10-1 and TRBJ2-7; 9 bases line up with TRBD1. The DNA end is more similar to TRBJ2-5, so the J call may be wrong. The CDR3 coding sequence is TGCGCCAGCATCCCGCCAGGGGACAGGGAGTTGACGGAGACCCAGTACTTC. The encoded protein is CASIPPGDRELTETQYF.